This T cell receptor beta chain is drawn from a study of molecular identifiers for immune sequencing clone quantification. Study-wide points: Clones exceeding 20 RNA copies carried over 98% of effector molecules but under 1% of naive-cell molecules.

A CD8+CD4-CCR7+CD45RA+ gate was used to sort naive CD8 T cells. Each CDR3 protein gets one entry after TCRdb re-called the PCR reads with MiXCR. In the table there are some 320,000 distinct CDR3 sequences, 20% to 25% of which are singletons. The CDR3 spans 13 residues. Per the germline V gene, CDR1 is SQVTM and CDR2 is ANQGSEA. The V gene end was trimmed by 6 bases and the J gene end by 4 bases; junction bases not matched to a gene: 5. Many counts were recorded for this clonotype. What it recognizes is unknown. This TCR came from a human donor in good health. Some libraries in this study had Jurkat cell RNA spiked in. The chain combines TRBV29-1 with TRBJ2-3, with 9 bases that match TRBD1. What was sequenced was naive CD8+ T cells from blood, with Jurkat cell RNA spiked in. Subset here: FACS-sorted CD8+CD4-CCR7+CD45RA+ naive T cells. CDR3 nucleotides: TGCAGCGTAGGACAGGGGTTTGCAGATACGCAGTATTTT. Amino acid sequence: CSVGQGFADTQYF.